The clone carrying this T cell receptor beta chain was recorded a few times. Its specificity is not known. V shed 5 bases and J shed 4 bases, with 11 bases lying between them. CDR1 is SGHTA and CDR2 is FQGTGA in the germline V gene. The CDR3 length is 14 residues. Patients sequenced had flow cytometry evidence of CD8+CD57+ cell expansion. Sequence data were also generated for CD8+CD57+ effector memory cells from 2 of 12 patients. The data were taken from a study of CD8+CD57+ T cells in acquired aplastic anemia. Study-wide findings and caveats: Both total CD4+ and CD8+ pools in patients were more diverse than CD8+CD57+ cells.

Both TCR beta VDJ combination and CDR3 sequence profiling were carried out. Genomic DNA was the template for this profiling. TCRdb processed the reads anew with MiXCR; each CDR3 protein has one entry. The sample has around 19,000 distinct CDR3 sequences, 30% to 50% seen once. The V call is TRBV7-3, the J call TRBJ2-2; possibly TRBD1 for D (6 bases). The sample consisted of CD8+CD57+ T cells sorted from PBMCs. The subset was: bead-enriched CD8+CD57+ effector memory T cells from SAA patients. The sequence derives from a human donor with aplastic anemia. DNA of the CDR3: TGTGCCAGCAGCGGGCAGGGGATCACCGGGGAGCTGTTTTTT. Protein sequence: CASSGQGITGELFF.